What follows are 15 T cell receptor beta chains derived from one specimen sequenced in a study of T cells after yellow fever vaccination. TCRdb re-called the 5' RACE reads through MiXCR, storing one row per CDR3 protein. The sample comprises 350,000 to 550,000 distinct CDR3 sequences, roughly a sixth of which are singletons, and roughly a sixth rests with the top ten. Material: PBMCs, obtained before the yellow fever booster vaccination. The receptors derive from a man aged 18 to 35 who received the YFV17D yellow fever vaccine.

CDR3 DNA: TGTGCCAGCAGCCTACCGACCATTAACACCGGGGAGCTGTTTTTT. Protein product: CASSLPTINTGELFF. This chain joins TRBV3-1 and TRBJ2-2, with no clear D. Germline-derived CDR1 and CDR2 are LGHDT and YNNKEL (reference sequence). V was cut by 4 bases and J by 2 bases, with 11 bases left in between. CDR3 size: 15 residues.

The J gene is TRBJ1-5, the V gene TRBV6-6; a weak D match, TRBD1 (5 bases). Between the trimmed V and J ends, which lost 4 bases and 5 bases, there was a span of 12 bases. The CDR3 has 14 amino acids. Germline V gene data show CDR1 as MNHNY and CDR2 as SVGAGI (reference sequence). For the CDR3, the DNA is TGTGCCAGCAGTTCCCCGACAGTACATCAGCCCCAGCATTTT. Translation gives CASSSPTVHQPQHF.

This clonotype was counted at least ten times. J is TRBJ2-1 and V is TRBV5-1; D is possibly TRBD1 or TRBD2 (5 bases each). The germline V gene has CDR1 SGHRS and CDR2 YFSETQ. Trimming removed 2 bases at V and 6 bases at J, with 18 bases between. The CDR3 has 16 amino acids. The CDR3 DNA sequence: TGCGCCAGCAGCTTATGGGACCCGTCCCTTGTCAATGAGCAGTTCTTC. Translated: CASSLWDPSLVNEQFF.

This clonotype was counted only a few times. The CDR3 reads CASSLGPLRVVNTQYF. The CDR3 nucleotides read TGTGCCAGCAGTTTAGGGCCCCTAAGGGTAGTAAATACGCAGTATTTT. The J gene is TRBJ2-3, the V gene TRBV28, with D unresolved. The germline V gene has CDR1 MDHEN and CDR2 SYDVKM. The CDR3 loop spans 16 amino acids. V shed 2 bases and J shed 7 bases, with 19 bases lying between them.

This clonotype came up many times. The chain recombines TRBV4-2 with TRBJ2-4; D remains ambiguous. V dropped 0 bases and J dropped 11 bases, with 17 bases sitting between them. The germline CDR1 and CDR2 sequences are LGHNA and YNFKEQ. This CDR3 spans 15 amino acids. CDR3 region: CASSQDVGYSSFQYF. DNA for the CDR3: TGTGCCAGCAGCCAAGATGTTGGCTATTCTTCCTTTCAGTACTTC.

This rearrangement joins TRBV7-2 to TRBJ2-7, with D possibly called TRBD1 or TRBD2 (5 bases each). V gave up 4 bases and J gave up 0 bases, with 16 bases separating them. The CDR3 covers 16 residues. CDR1 and CDR2 (germline): SGHTA, FQGNSA. The CDR3, as DNA: TGTGCCAGCAGCTCGGGGCCGGCGGTATACTCCTACGAGCAGTACTTC. Its translation: CASSSGPAVYSYEQYF.

The genes are TRBV20-1 and TRBJ1-4; D uncertain. V was shortened by 7 bases and J by 5 bases, with 14 bases between the two germline ends. The CDR3 has 13 amino acids. The germline V gene has CDR1 DFQATT and CDR2 SNEGSKA (reference sequence). The CDR3 here is CSVKVVGNEKLFF. CDR3 DNA sequence: TGCAGTGTTAAGGTGGTGGGCAATGAAAAACTGTTTTTT.

This clonotype was detected only a few times. The chain uses TRBV13 and TRBJ2-5, with D perhaps TRBD2 (6 bases). V was clipped by 6 bases and J by 9 bases, with 11 bases between them. Germline loops: CDR1 PRHDT, CDR2 FYEKMQ (reference sequence). This CDR3 contains 11 residues. CDR3 in amino acids: CASSWGDAQYF. The CDR3 region has the DNA TGTGCCAGCAGTTGGGGGGACGCCCAGTACTTC.

This clonotype was detected only a few times. This rearrangement joins TRBV27 to TRBJ2-7, with 7 positions matching TRBD1. Germline V gives CDR1 MNHEY, CDR2 SMNVEV (reference sequence). This CDR3 region has 15 residues. V shed 1 base and J 2 bases; nucleotides not matched to a gene: 5. The CDR3 region is CASSLYGTGAYEQYV. CDR3 coding DNA: TGTGCCAGCAGTTTATACGGTACAGGGGCCTACGAGCAGTACGTC.

This clonotype was seen more than once but under ten times. The rearrangement joins TRBV5-1 to TRBJ1-2, with a tentative D call TRBD1 (5 bases). The V gene lost 3 bases and the J gene lost 7 bases, with 13 bases spanning the gap. Germline V lookup: CDR1 SGHRS, CDR2 YFSETQ. CDR3 size: 13 residues. CDR3 protein: CASSSRDGSGYTF. The CDR3 DNA is TGCGCCAGCAGCTCCCGGGACGGATCTGGCTACACCTTC. Using reference TRBV5-1 and TRBJ1-2 for the parts outside the CDR3, the full variable domain is KAGVTQTPRYLIKTRGQQVTLSCSPISGHRSVSWYQQTPGQGLQFLFEYFSETQRNKGNFPGRFSGRQFSNSRSEMNVSTLELGDSALYLCASSSRDGSGYTFGSGTRLTVV.

This clonotype came up a few times. The rearrangement joins TRBV10-3 to TRBJ1-6; weak D call: TRBD1 (5 bases). CDR3 length: 12 amino acids. V lost 4 bases, J lost 8 bases, and 6 bases lay in between. Germline lookup yields CDR1 ENHRY and CDR2 SYGVKD. The chain's CDR3 is CAISGQYSPLHF. CDR3 DNA: TGTGCCATCAGTGGACAGTATTCACCCCTCCACTTT.

In nucleotides, the CDR3 is TGCAGTGCTAGAGTGGGTAACTATGGCTACACCTTC. As protein: CSARVGNYGYTF. The chain links TRBV20-1 to TRBJ1-2; D unclear. The CDR3 runs to 12 residues. The V end lost 1 base, the J end lost 1 base, and 4 bases lay between the germline ends. Germline V gene lookup returns CDR1 DFQATT and CDR2 SNEGSKA (reference sequence).

This chain uses TRBV4-3 with TRBJ2-5; 9 bases are shared with TRBD2. The CDR3 loop spans 16 amino acids. Per the germline V gene, CDR1 is LGHNA and CDR2 is YSLEER. With V trimmed by 1 base and J by 4 bases, 7 bases remained unmatched. The CDR3, as DNA: TGCGCCAGCAGCCAAGGGGGCCGACTAGCGGTAGAGACCCAGTACTTC. Its protein product is CASSQGGRLAVETQYF.

This clonotype has only a few counts. The V gene is TRBV20-1, the J gene TRBJ2-3; D remains ambiguous. CDR1 is DFQATT, CDR2 SNEGSKA, per germline (reference sequence). V gave up 5 bases and J gave up 1 base, with 13 bases separating them. CDR3 size: 14 residues. The CDR3 DNA sequence: TGCAGTGCTGTCGTCAGCCCTGGCACAGATACGCAGTATTTT. It translates to CSAVVSPGTDTQYF.

This clonotype was counted only a few times. The rearrangement links TRBV27 to TRBJ1-6; 9 bases map to TRBD1. Germline-derived CDR1 and CDR2 are MNHEY and SMNVEV (reference sequence). The CDR3 length is 15 residues. V lost 9 bases to trimming and J lost 14 bases; unmatched junction nucleotides: 17. CDR3 amino acids: CASSQQGAFGLTLHF. Here the CDR3 DNA reads TGTGCCAGTAGCCAACAGGGGGCTTTCGGGTTGACCCTCCACTTT.